The 30 T cell receptor beta chains below were found in one sample sequenced in a study of shared clonotypes between healthy human individuals. The table came from immunoSEQ multiplex PCR; TCRdb's copy has only in-frame clones and leaves some out. The table lists 2 million to 2.5 million clones, more than 85% of them singletons. The sequencing input was naive CD4+ T cells from PBMCs. Sample subset: CD45RA+ positively selected. Receptor source: a man in his late teens or twenties in good health. Some clones in this sample may be carry-over from other donors' samples.

This rearrangement joins TRBV2 to TRBJ1-1, with 8 bases fitting TRBD1. The CDR3 consists of 13 residues. The J segment lost 5 bases and the V segment lost 10 bases, leaving 9 bases of the junction unmatched. CDR1 and CDR2 (germline): SNHLY, FYNNEI. In DNA form, the CDR3 reads TGTGCCACCCGGACAGGGCAGGCTACTGAAGCTTTCTTT. This sequence encodes CATRTGQATEAFF.

The chain joins TRBV5-1 to TRBJ1-2, with TRBD1 as a possible D gene (5 bases). The ends were cut back, 1 base at V and 2 bases at J, with 9 bases in the middle. CDR1 is SGHRS, CDR2 YFSETQ, per germline. This CDR3 spans 14 amino acids. The CDR3 DNA is TGCGCCAGCAGCTTGCTGGACACCAACTATGGCTACACCTTC. It encodes CASSLLDTNYGYTF.

This rearrangement joins TRBV27 to TRBJ2-2; D is perhaps TRBD2 (6 bases). The V gene lost 1 base and the J gene lost 0 bases, with 18 bases spanning the gap. Germline CDR1 MNHEY, CDR2 SMNVEV (reference sequence). The CDR3 length is 19 residues. CDR3 in amino acids: CASSLYLGMGLPNTGELFF. The CDR3 DNA follows: TGTGCCAGCAGTTTATATTTGGGGATGGGACTGCCGAACACCGGGGAGCTGTTTTTT.

The genes are TRBV28 and TRBJ2-7; 8 bases are shared with TRBD1. This CDR3 spans 14 amino acids. CDR1 is MDHEN and CDR2 is SYDVKM in the germline V gene. Trimming removed 7 bases from V and 2 bases from J; junction bases left unmatched: 7. CDR3 DNA sequence: TGTGCCAGCACCCCCGGGACAGGAACCTACGAGCAGTACTTC. It encodes CASTPGTGTYEQYF.

The genes are TRBV7-8 and TRBJ1-2; possibly TRBD1 for D (6 bases). This CDR3 is built from 15 residues. Trimming took 0 bases from V and 4 from J, leaving 12 bases between them. The germline CDR1 and CDR2 sequences are SGHVS and FQNEAQ. CDR3 bases: TGTGCCAGCAGCTTAGCACGCCAGGGGACCTATGGCTACACCTTC. This translates into CASSLARQGTYGYTF.

The chain joins TRBV28 to TRBJ1-3; no clear D gene. The germline V and J ends were trimmed by 3 bases and 1 base, with 13 bases remaining between them. Per germline, CDR1 MDHEN and CDR2 SYDVKM. This CDR3 has 16 amino acids. The CDR3 region has the DNA TGTGCCAGCAGTTTCCGGGGATGGAATTCTGGAAACACCATATATTTT. Protein product: CASSFRGWNSGNTIYF.

The rearrangement links TRBV11-3 to TRBJ2-1; 9 nucleotides line up with TRBD2. The ends lost 0 bases at V and 6 bases at J; junction bases unmatched: 9. The CDR3 covers 17 residues. Germline V gene data show CDR1 as SGHNT and CDR2 as YENEEA. The CDR3, as DNA: TGTGCCAGCAGCTTAGATTTTAATGGCGGGAGGGCCAATGAGCAGTTCTTC. This sequence encodes CASSLDFNGGRANEQFF. Full variable domain (rest looked up from reference TRBV11-3 and TRBJ2-1): EAGVVQSPRYKIIEKKQPVAFWCNPISGHNTLYWYLQNLGQGPELLIRYENEEAVDDSQLPKDRFSAERLKGVDSTLKIQPAELGDSAVYLCASSLDFNGGRANEQFFGPGTRLTVL.

V is TRBV9 and J is TRBJ1-2; 7 nucleotides line up with TRBD1. V was clipped by 5 bases and J by 6 bases; unmatched bases: 13. The CDR3 has 15 amino acids. CDR1 is SGDLS, CDR2 YYNGEE, per germline. The CDR3 DNA follows: TGTGCCAGCAGTTCCAGTAGGGGGCAGGGGAATGGCTACACCTTC. Its protein product is CASSSSRGQGNGYTF.

The chain carries TRBV2 and TRBJ2-3, with TRBD2 matching over 8 bases. Germline trimming cut 7 bases from V and 0 bases from J; bases unmatched to any gene: 12. CDR3 length: 17 residues. Germline V gene lookup returns CDR1 SNHLY and CDR2 FYNNEI. Here the CDR3 DNA reads TGTGCCAGCACCTTTCCTACTAGCGGAGACAGCACAGATACGCAGTATTTT. It specifies CASTFPTSGDSTDTQYF. Using reference TRBV2 and TRBJ2-3 for the parts outside the CDR3, the full variable domain is EPEVTQTPSHQVTQMGQEVILRCVPISNHLYFYWYRQILGQKVEFLVSFYNNEISEKSEIFDDQFSVERPDGSNFTLKIRSTKLEDSAMYFCASTFPTSGDSTDTQYFGPGTRLTVL.

The chain combines TRBV6-1 with TRBJ2-3, with D perhaps TRBD1 or TRBD2 (6 bases each). Germline-derived CDR1 and CDR2 are MNHNS and SASEGT. The CDR3 contains 17 residues. Deletions cut 1 base from V and 1 base from J, with 15 bases between. For the CDR3, the DNA is TGTGCCAGCAGTGAAGTTCTCGGGGGCCTCGGCACAGATACGCAGTATTTT. Its translation: CASSEVLGGLGTDTQYF.

The chain is built from TRBV5-1 and TRBJ2-5, with 7 bases lining up with TRBD1. This CDR3 region has 15 residues. CDR1 is SGHRS, CDR2 YFSETQ, per germline. V gave up 4 bases and J gave up 5 bases; unmatched junction bases: 11. The CDR3 here is CASSRPTGIAETQYF. The CDR3 DNA is TGCGCCAGCAGCAGGCCGACAGGGATTGCGGAGACCCAGTACTTC.

The genes are TRBV5-4 and TRBJ2-1; 9 bases match TRBD2. The V segment lost 2 bases and the J segment 4 bases; nucleotides outside the gene matches: 4. The CDR3 is 15 amino acids. The germline CDR1 and CDR2 sequences are SGHNT and YYREEE (reference sequence). CDR3 sequence: CASSFSGRAYNEQFF. Written as DNA, the CDR3 is TGTGCCAGCAGCTTTAGCGGGAGAGCTTACAATGAGCAGTTCTTC.

This chain joins TRBV28 and TRBJ2-2; D is ambiguous. Germline CDR1 MDHEN, CDR2 SYDVKM. The V end lost 6 bases, the J end lost 5 bases, and 4 bases lay between the germline ends. CDR3 length equals 11 residues. The CDR3 coding sequence is TGTGCCAGCAGAAAAACCGGGGAGCTGTTTTTT. Encoded protein: CASRKTGELFF.

The V call is TRBV6-1, the J call TRBJ1-4, with a tentative D call TRBD1 (6 bases). The CDR3 totals 15 residues. V shed 4 bases and J shed 5 bases, with 14 bases lying between them. The V gene's germline CDR1 is MNHNS and CDR2 SASEGT. CDR3 nucleotide sequence: TGTGCCAGCAGTGTAAGCAGGGGCAGAAATGAAAAACTGTTTTTT. Translating it yields CASSVSRGRNEKLFF.

On this clone: In the same sample, other DNA sequences code for this CDR3. The rearrangement uses TRBV6-5 and TRBJ2-7; D possibly corresponds to TRBD2 (5 bases). Trimming pared 3 bases from V and 1 base from J, leaving 10 bases between. Germline V lookup: CDR1 MNHEY, CDR2 SVGAGI. This CDR3 is 14 amino acids long. CDR3: CASSYSGGSYEQYF. The CDR3 DNA sequence: TGTGCCAGCAGTTATTCTGGCGGGTCCTACGAGCAGTACTTC.

This chain joins TRBV5-1 and TRBJ2-7; 7 bases agree with TRBD1. V gave up 8 bases and J gave up 2 bases; unmatched junction bases: 4. The CDR3 loop spans 12 amino acids. The germline V gene encodes CDR1 SGHRS and CDR2 YFSETQ. The CDR3 bases are TGCGCCAGTTGGGGACAGCCCTACGAGCAGTACTTC. This gives the protein CASWGQPYEQYF.

This chain's CDR3 is CASSYLGSYGYTF. The DNA of the CDR3 is TGTGCCAGCAGTTACCTAGGGAGCTATGGCTACACCTTC. This sequence joins TRBV6-5 and TRBJ1-2; no definite D call. V lost 2 bases and J 4 bases, leaving 8 bases between the germline ends. The CDR3 runs 13 residues. The germline V gene encodes CDR1 MNHEY and CDR2 SVGAGI.

This chain joins TRBV6-6 and TRBJ1-4; 9 bases are a match to TRBD1. The CDR3 contains 15 residues. J was trimmed by 7 bases and V by 6 bases; bases with no gene match: 9. From germline, CDR1 is MNHNY and CDR2 SVGAGI (reference sequence). The CDR3 is CASSPPGTGREKLFF. As DNA, the CDR3 is TGTGCCAGCAGCCCCCCCGGGACAGGGCGTGAAAAACTGTTTTTT.

This clone appeared a few times. The chain joins TRBV29-1 to TRBJ1-1, with D possibly TRBD1 on 5 matching bases. The CDR3 is made up of 10 amino acids. Trimming stripped 3 bases from V and 11 bases from J, with 10 bases between. Germline values: CDR1 SQVTM, CDR2 ANQGSEA. This CDR3 is CSVEDGAAFF. The CDR3, as DNA: TGCAGCGTTGAGGATGGGGCCGCTTTCTTT.

The chain is built from TRBV19 and TRBJ2-5; perhaps TRBD1 as D (6 bases). V gave up 1 base and J gave up 3 bases, with 12 bases separating them. This CDR3 spans 15 amino acids. The V gene's germline CDR1 is LNHDA and CDR2 SQIVND (reference sequence). The CDR3 protein is CASSIASGVEETQYF. The CDR3 nucleotides read TGTGCCAGTAGTATAGCCTCAGGGGTGGAAGAGACCCAGTACTTC.

The table lists this clone with a few counts. V is TRBV7-9 and J is TRBJ1-5; D not certain. CDR3 length: 13 amino acids. The germline V and J ends were trimmed by 0 bases and 10 bases, with 10 bases remaining between them. Per the germline V gene, CDR1 is SEHNR and CDR2 is FQNEAQ (reference sequence). For the CDR3, the DNA is TGTGCCAGCAGCTTAGCCCCTCGCGATCCCCAGCATTTT. It specifies CASSLAPRDPQHF.

The count of this clone is one. This chain connects TRBV7-9 to TRBJ1-2; possible D gene TRBD1, 5 bases. Per germline, CDR1 SEHNR and CDR2 FQNEAQ (reference sequence). The V end was cut by 0 bases, the J end by 2 bases, with 7 bases between. There are 14 residues in the CDR3. Written as DNA, the CDR3 is TGTGCCAGCAGCTTAGCTCCAGGGAACTATGGCTACACCTTC. Its protein product is CASSLAPGNYGYTF.

The chain combines TRBV7-2 with TRBJ2-7; D might be TRBD1 or TRBD2, each matching 5 bases. The CDR3 sequence is 15 residues long. CDR1 is SGHTA, CDR2 FQGNSA, per germline. The V end lost 4 bases, the J end lost 5 bases, and 18 bases lay between the germline ends. CDR3 sequence: CASSYGTPSGNEQYF. CDR3 DNA sequence: TGTGCCAGCAGCTACGGGACGCCCTCGGGCAACGAGCAGTACTTC.

A few counts support this clone. The gene calls are TRBV27 and TRBJ2-3, with 7 bases aligning to TRBD1. Germline V gene sequence: CDR1 MNHEY, CDR2 SMNVEV (reference sequence). The length of the CDR3 is 17 residues. The junction had 6 bases not matched to a gene; V was cut back by 0 bases and J by 0 bases. The CDR3 loop reads CASSLSLGTASTDTQYF. CDR3 sequence (DNA): TGTGCCAGCAGTTTATCGCTCGGGACAGCAAGCACAGATACGCAGTATTTT.

The rearrangement links TRBV29-1 to TRBJ1-1; weak D call: TRBD1 (5 bases). This CDR3 comprises 13 residues. V lost 7 bases and J 1 base, leaving 13 bases between the germline ends. From germline, CDR1 is SQVTM and CDR2 ANQGSEA. CDR3 loop: CSGGRGRNTEAFF. CDR3 bases: TGCAGCGGTGGTCGGGGACGGAACACTGAAGCTTTCTTT.

The gene calls are TRBV5-1 and TRBJ2-7; TRBD1 matches 10 bases. V trimming: 5 bases; J trimming: 5 bases; junction bases outside the gene matches: 16. Germline-derived CDR1 and CDR2 are SGHRS and YFSETQ. The CDR3 covers 17 residues. CDR3 region: CASSPFQTGTGDHEQYF. The CDR3 nucleotides are TGCGCCAGCAGTCCCTTTCAAACCGGGACAGGGGACCACGAGCAGTACTTC. Full variable domain (outside the CDR3, taken from reference TRBV5-1 and TRBJ2-7): KAGVTQTPRYLIKTRGQQVTLSCSPISGHRSVSWYQQTPGQGLQFLFEYFSETQRNKGNFPGRFSGRQFSNSRSEMNVSTLELGDSALYLCASSPFQTGTGDHEQYFGPGTRLTVT.

This chain uses TRBV4-1 with TRBJ2-7; D is unresolved. V lost 4 bases and J 7 bases, leaving 23 bases between the germline ends. CDR1 and CDR2 (germline): MGHRA, YSYEKL. The length of the CDR3 is 16 residues. The CDR3 spells CASSPSHTPSTREQYF. Written as DNA, the CDR3 is TGCGCCAGCAGCCCAAGTCATACCCCCTCCACTCGGGAGCAGTACTTC.

The V call is TRBV7-3, the J call TRBJ2-6, with D hard to call. Looked up from germline, CDR1 is SGHTA and CDR2 is FQGTGA. CDR3 length: 14 amino acids. Trimming took off 2 bases at V and 3 bases at J, with 5 bases between the two ends. The DNA of the CDR3 is TGTGCCAGCAGCTTATTCGATGGGGCCAACGTCCTGACTTTC. Amino acid sequence: CASSLFDGANVLTF.

The chain has TRBV5-8 and TRBJ2-5, with D maybe TRBD1 (6 bases). The CDR3 consists of 15 residues. CDR1 and CDR2 (germline): SGHTS, YDEGEE. The germline V and J ends were trimmed by 6 bases and 4 bases, with 19 bases remaining between them. The CDR3 sequence: CASTPEWQGRETQYF. The CDR3 DNA sequence: TGTGCCAGCACCCCGGAATGGCAGGGGCGAGAGACCCAGTACTTC.

This chain joins TRBV29-1 and TRBJ2-1; no firm D call. The CDR3 is 15 amino acids. The germline V gene has CDR1 SQVTM and CDR2 ANQGSEA. V was clipped by 0 bases and J by 5 bases, with 14 bases between them. CDR3 bases: TGCAGCGTTGAAGACCCCCGATGGGTTGACAATGAGCAGTTCTTC. The encoded protein is CSVEDPRWVDNEQFF.